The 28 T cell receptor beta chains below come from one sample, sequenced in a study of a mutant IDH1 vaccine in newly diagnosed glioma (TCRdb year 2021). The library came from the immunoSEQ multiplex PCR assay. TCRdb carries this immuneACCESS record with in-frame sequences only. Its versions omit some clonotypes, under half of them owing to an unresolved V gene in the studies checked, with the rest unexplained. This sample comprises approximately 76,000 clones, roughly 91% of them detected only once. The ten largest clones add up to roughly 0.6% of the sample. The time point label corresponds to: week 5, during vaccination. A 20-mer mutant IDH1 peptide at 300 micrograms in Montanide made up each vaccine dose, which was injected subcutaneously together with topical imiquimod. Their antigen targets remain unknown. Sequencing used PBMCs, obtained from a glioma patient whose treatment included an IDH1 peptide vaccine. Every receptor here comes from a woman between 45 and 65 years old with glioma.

The CDR3 region is CASSLGAGKGYTF. The CDR3 coding sequence is TGTGCCAGCAGCTTAGGGGCAGGGAAGGGCTACACCTTC. The chain carries TRBV11-2 and TRBJ1-2; tentatively, D is TRBD1 (5 bases). CDR1 is SGHAT, CDR2 FQNNGV, per germline. The V gene lost 1 base and the J gene lost 8 bases, with 11 bases spanning the gap. The CDR3 length is 13 residues.

In nucleotides, the CDR3 is TGTGCCAGCAGATACACGGACTACACTGAAGCTTTCTTT. It specifies CASRYTDYTEAFF. V usage is TRBV2 and J usage is TRBJ1-1, with no clear D. Germline V lookup: CDR1 SNHLY, CDR2 FYNNEI. The CDR3 runs 13 residues. Trimming removed 6 bases from V and 3 bases from J, with 11 bases in between.

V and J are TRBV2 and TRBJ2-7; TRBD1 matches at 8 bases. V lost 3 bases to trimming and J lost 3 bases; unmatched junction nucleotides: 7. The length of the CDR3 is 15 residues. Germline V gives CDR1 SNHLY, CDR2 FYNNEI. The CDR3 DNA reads TGTGCCAGCAGTGACAGGGCAGGGGGCGACTACGAGCAGTACTTC. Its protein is CASSDRAGGDYEQYF. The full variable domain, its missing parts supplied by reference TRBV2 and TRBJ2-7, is EPEVTQTPSHQVTQMGQEVILRCVPISNHLYFYWYRQILGQKVEFLVSFYNNEISEKSEIFDDQFSVERPDGSNFTLKIRSTKLEDSAMYFCASSDRAGGDYEQYFGPGTRLTVT.

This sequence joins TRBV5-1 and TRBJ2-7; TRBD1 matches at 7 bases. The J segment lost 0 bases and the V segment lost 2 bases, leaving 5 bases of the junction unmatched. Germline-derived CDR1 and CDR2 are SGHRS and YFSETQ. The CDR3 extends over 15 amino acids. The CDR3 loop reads CASSLRGQSSYEQYF. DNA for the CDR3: TGCGCCAGCAGCTTAAGGGGACAGAGCTCCTACGAGCAGTACTTC.

CDR3 nucleotide sequence: TGTGCCAGCAGTTTAGGGGAGACCCAGTACTTC. It encodes CASSLGETQYF. The chain employs TRBV6-5 and TRBJ2-5; D gene uncertain. Germline V CDR1 and CDR2: MNHEY, SVGAGI. Trimming pared 4 bases from V and 5 bases from J, leaving 5 bases between. The CDR3 extends over 11 amino acids.

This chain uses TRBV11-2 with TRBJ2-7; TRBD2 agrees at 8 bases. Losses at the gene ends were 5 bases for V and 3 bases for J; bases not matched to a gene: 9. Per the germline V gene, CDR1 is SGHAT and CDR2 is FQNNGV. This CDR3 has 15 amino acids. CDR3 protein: CASSHVRTSLYEQYF. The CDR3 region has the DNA TGTGCCAGCAGCCACGTTCGGACTAGCCTCTACGAGCAGTACTTC.

CDR3 region: CAISESGQGLRLSGNTIYF. CDR3 sequence (DNA): TGTGCCATCAGTGAGTCGGGCCAGGGGCTTCGTCTCTCTGGAAACACCATATATTTT. V is TRBV10-3 and J is TRBJ1-3; TRBD1 is a possible D gene (6 bases). V dropped 0 bases and J dropped 0 bases, with 18 bases sitting between them. This CDR3 comprises 19 residues. Germline CDR1 is ENHRY and CDR2 is SYGVKD.

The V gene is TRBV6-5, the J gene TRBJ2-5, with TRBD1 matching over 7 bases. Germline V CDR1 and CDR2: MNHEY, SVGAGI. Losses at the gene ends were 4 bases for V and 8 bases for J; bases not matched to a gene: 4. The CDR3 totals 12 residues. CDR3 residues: CASSSSGGTQYF. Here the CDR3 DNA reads TGTGCCAGCAGTTCGTCAGGGGGAACCCAGTACTTC.

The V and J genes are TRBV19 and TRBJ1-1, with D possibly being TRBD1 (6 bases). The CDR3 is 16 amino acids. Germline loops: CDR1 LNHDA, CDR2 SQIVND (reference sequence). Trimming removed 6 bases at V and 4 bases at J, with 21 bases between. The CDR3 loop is CASSPGPRGSGTEAFF. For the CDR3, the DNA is TGTGCCAGTAGCCCCGGTCCCAGGGGTAGCGGCACTGAAGCTTTCTTT. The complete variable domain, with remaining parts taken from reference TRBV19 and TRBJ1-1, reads DGGITQSPKYLFRKEGQNVTLSCEQNLNHDAMYWYRQDPGQGLRLIYYSQIVNDFQKGDIAEGYSVSREKKESFPLTVTSAQKNPTAFYLCASSPGPRGSGTEAFFGQGTRLTVV.

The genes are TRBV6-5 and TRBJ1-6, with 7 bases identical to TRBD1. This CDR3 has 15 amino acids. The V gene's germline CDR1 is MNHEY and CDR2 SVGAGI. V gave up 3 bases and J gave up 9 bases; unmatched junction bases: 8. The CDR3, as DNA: TGTGCCAGCAGTTATGGGGCGAGGGGGCGTTCACCCCTCCACTTT. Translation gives CASSYGARGRSPLHF.

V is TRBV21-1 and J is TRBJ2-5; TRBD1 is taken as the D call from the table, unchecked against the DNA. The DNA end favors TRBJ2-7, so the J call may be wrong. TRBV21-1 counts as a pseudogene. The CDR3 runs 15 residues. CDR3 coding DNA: TGTGCCAGCACGAGTAAGATGGACAGGGCCTACGAGCAGTACTTC. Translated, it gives CASTSKMDRAYEQYF.

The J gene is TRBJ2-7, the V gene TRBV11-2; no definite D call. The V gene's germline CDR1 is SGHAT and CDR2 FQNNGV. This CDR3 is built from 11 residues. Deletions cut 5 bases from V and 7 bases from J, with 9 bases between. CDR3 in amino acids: CASSARREQYF. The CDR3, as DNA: TGTGCCAGCAGCGCGCGTAGGGAGCAGTACTTC.

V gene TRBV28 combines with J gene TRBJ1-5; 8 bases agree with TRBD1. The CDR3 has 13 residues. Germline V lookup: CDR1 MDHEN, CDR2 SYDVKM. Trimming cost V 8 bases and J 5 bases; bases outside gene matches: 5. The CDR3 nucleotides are TGTGCCAGCCGTGGGACAGGTGATCAGCCCCAGCATTTT. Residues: CASRGTGDQPQHF. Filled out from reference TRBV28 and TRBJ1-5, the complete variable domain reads DVKVTQSSRYLVKRTGEKVFLECVQDMDHENMFWYRQDPGLGLRLIYFSYDVKMKEKGDIPEGYSVSREKKERFSLILESASTNQTSMYLCASRGTGDQPQHFGDGTRLSIL.

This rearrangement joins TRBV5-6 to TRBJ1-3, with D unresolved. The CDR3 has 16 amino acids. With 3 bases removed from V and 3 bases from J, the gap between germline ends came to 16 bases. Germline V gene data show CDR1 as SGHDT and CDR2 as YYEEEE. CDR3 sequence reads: CASSSSPTGSGNTIYF. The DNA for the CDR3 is TGTGCCAGCAGCTCCTCTCCCACGGGTAGTGGAAACACCATATATTTT.

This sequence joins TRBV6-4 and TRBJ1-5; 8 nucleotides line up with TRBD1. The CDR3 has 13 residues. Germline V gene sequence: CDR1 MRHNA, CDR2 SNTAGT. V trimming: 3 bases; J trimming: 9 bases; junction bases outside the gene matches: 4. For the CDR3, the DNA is TGTGCCAGCAGTGAGTCCACAGGGGGGCCCCAGCATTTT. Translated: CASSESTGGPQHF.

The CDR3 coding sequence is TGCGCCAGCAGCTTGGGCGGTCTAGCGGGGATGGGCCAAGAGACCCAGTACTTC. It translates to CASSLGGLAGMGQETQYF. The J gene is TRBJ2-5, the V gene TRBV5-1, with 9 bases matching TRBD2. The V gene's germline CDR1 is SGHRS and CDR2 YFSETQ. Germline trimming cut 0 bases from V and 1 base from J; bases unmatched to any gene: 10. There are 18 residues in the CDR3.

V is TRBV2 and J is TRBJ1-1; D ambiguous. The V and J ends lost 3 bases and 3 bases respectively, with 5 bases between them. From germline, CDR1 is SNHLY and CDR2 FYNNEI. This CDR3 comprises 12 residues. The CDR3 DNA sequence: TGTGCCAGCAGTGACGGTTACACTGAAGCTTTCTTT. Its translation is CASSDGYTEAFF. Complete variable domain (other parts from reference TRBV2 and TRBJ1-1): EPEVTQTPSHQVTQMGQEVILRCVPISNHLYFYWYRQILGQKVEFLVSFYNNEISEKSEIFDDQFSVERPDGSNFTLKIRSTKLEDSAMYFCASSDGYTEAFFGQGTRLTVV.

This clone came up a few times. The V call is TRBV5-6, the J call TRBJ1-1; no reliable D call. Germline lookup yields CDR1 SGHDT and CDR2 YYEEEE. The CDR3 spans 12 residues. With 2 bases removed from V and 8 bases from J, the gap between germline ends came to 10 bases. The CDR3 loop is CASSLGGLEAFF. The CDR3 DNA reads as TGTGCCAGCAGCTTAGGAGGGTTAGAAGCTTTCTTT. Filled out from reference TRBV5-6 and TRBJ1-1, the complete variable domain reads DAGVTQSPTHLIKTRGQQVTLRCSPKSGHDTVSWYQQALGQGPQFIFQYYEEEERQRGNFPDRFSGHQFPNYSSELNVNALLLGDSALYLCASSLGGLEAFFGQGTRLTVV.

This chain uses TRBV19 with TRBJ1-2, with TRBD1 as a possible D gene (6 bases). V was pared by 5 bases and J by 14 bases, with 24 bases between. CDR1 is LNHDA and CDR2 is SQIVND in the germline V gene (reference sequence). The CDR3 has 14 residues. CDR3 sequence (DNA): TGTGCCAGTAGTCCCAATCCGGACAGCGGCCCCAGGACCTTC. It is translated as CASSPNPDSGPRTF.

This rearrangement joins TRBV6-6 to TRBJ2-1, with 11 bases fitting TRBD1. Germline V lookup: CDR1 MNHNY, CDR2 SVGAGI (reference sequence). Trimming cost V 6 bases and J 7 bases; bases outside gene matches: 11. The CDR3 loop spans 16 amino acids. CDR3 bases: TGTGCCAGCAGACCTCGTGGGACAGGGGGATATAATGAGCAGTTCTTC. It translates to CASRPRGTGGYNEQFF.

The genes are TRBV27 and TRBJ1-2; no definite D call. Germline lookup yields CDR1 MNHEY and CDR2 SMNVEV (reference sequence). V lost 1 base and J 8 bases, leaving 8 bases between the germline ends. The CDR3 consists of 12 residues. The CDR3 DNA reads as TGTGCCAGCAGTTTATTTGGAGGAGGCTACACCTTC. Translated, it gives CASSLFGGGYTF.

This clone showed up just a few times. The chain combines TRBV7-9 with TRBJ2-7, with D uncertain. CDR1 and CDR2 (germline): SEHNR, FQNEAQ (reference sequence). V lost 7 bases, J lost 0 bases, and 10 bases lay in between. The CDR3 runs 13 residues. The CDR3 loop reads CASKSTVSYEQYF. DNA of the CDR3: TGTGCCAGCAAGTCCACAGTCTCCTACGAGCAGTACTTC.

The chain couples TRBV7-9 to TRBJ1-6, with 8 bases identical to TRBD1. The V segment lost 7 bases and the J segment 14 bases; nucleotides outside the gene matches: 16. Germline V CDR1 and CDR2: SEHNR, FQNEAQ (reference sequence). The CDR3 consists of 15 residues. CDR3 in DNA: TGTGCCAGCATCCCCGAGGGACAGGCCCCCCGTACCCTCCACTTT. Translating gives CASIPEGQAPRTLHF.

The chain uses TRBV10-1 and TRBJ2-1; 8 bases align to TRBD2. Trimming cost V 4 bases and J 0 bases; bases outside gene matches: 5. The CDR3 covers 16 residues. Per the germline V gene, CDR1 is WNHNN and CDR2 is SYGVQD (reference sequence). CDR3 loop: CASSVPAGVSYNEQFF. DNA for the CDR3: TGCGCCAGCAGTGTCCCAGCGGGAGTCTCCTACAATGAGCAGTTCTTC.

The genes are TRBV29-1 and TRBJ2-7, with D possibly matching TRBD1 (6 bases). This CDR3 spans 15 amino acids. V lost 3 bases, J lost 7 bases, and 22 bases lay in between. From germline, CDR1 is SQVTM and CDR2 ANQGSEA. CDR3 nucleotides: TGCAGCGTTGAGCCCGGGACACAAGGTTTGGGGGAGCAGTACTTC. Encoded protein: CSVEPGTQGLGEQYF.

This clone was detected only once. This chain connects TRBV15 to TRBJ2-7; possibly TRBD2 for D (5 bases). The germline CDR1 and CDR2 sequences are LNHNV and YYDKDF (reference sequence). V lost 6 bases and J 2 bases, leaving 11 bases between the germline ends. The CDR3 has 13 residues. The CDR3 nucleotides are TGTGCCACCAGGCCAAGAGGGACCTACGAGCAGTACTTC. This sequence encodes CATRPRGTYEQYF.

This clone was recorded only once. CDR3 amino acids: CASSYDGGSPHEQYF. CDR3 nucleotide sequence: TGTGCCAGCAGTTACGATGGCGGGAGTCCCCACGAGCAGTACTTC. The chain is built from TRBV6-5 and TRBJ2-5, with 7 positions matching TRBD2. Matching the DNA end better, TRBJ2-7 makes the J call doubtful. There are 15 residues in the CDR3. CDR1 and CDR2 (germline): MNHEY, SVGAGI.

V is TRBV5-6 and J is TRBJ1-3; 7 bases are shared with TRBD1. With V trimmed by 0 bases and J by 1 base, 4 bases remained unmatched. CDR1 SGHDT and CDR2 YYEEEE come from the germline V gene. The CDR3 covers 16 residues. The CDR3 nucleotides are TGTGCCAGCAGCTTGGTGACAGGGAGGTCTGGAAACACCATATATTTT. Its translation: CASSLVTGRSGNTIYF.